This TCR beta chain was recorded in a study of blood T cells in healthy people across ages. Alongside a J-beta primer mix, a sample-barcoded 5' primer served in a second PCR lasting roughly 7 to 11 cycles. TCRdb called the 5' RACE reads again in MiXCR, with one record for every CDR3 protein. The table shows about 500,000 distinct CDR3 sequences, with around 24% occurring only once. Study-wide results and caveats: Long-lived and aged donors differed, with more naive CD4+ cells and higher diversity in the long-lived. Possibly confounding the expanded clonotype changes was the fact that donor CMV status was unknown.

Germline assignment: CDR1 MNHEY and CDR2 SMNVEV (reference sequence). V was pared by 4 bases and J by 6 bases, with 6 bases of the junction left unmatched. The CDR3 loop spans 14 amino acids. A word on this clonotype: Antigen unknown.

These sequences were also reported in another study, on T cells of mothers and their children.

The material sequenced was blood. This chain links TRBV27 with TRBJ2-3; 8 bases are a match to TRBD2. This clonotype originated in a boy younger than 18 in good health. In nucleotides, the CDR3 is TGTGCCAGCAGTTACGGGGGGGCCGGCGATACGCAGTATTTT. This translates into CASSYGGAGDTQYF.